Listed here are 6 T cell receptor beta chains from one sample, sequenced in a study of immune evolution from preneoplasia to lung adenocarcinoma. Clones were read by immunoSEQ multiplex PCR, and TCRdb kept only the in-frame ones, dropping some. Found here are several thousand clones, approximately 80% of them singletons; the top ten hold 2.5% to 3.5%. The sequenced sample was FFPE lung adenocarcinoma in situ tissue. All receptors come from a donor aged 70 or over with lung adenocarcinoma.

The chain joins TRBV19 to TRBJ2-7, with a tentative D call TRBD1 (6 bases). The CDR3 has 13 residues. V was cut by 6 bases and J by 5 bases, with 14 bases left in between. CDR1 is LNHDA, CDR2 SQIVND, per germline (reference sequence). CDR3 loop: CASRLDRSNEQYF. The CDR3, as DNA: TGTGCCAGTAGACTCGACAGGAGCAACGAGCAGTACTTC.

Here the CDR3 DNA reads TGTGCCAGCAGTGACTCCCGGAACACTGAAGCTTTCTTT. Its translation: CASSDSRNTEAFF. This chain links TRBV2 with TRBJ1-1; D unclear. Trimming took off 3 bases at V and 1 base at J, with 6 bases between the two ends. The germline gives CDR1 SNHLY, CDR2 FYNNEI. The CDR3 runs 13 residues.

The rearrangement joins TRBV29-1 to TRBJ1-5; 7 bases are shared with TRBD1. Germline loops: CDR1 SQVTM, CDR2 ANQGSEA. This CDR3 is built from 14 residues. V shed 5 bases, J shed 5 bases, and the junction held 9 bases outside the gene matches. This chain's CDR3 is CSVRGQREDQPQHF. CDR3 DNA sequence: TGCAGCGTTAGGGGACAGCGGGAGGATCAGCCCCAGCATTTT.

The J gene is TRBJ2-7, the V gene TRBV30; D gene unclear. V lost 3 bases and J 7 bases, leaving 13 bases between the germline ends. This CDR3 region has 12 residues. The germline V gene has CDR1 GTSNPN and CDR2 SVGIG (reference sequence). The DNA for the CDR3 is TGTGCCTGGAGCGCCCTAGGTGAGGAGCAGTACTTC. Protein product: CAWSALGEEQYF.

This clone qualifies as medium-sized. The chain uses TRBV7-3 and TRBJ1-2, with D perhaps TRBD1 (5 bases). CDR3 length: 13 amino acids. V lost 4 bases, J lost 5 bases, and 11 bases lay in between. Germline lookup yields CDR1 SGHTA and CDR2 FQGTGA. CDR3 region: CASSSGTEYGYTF. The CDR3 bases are TGTGCCAGCAGCTCTGGGACCGAATATGGCTACACCTTC. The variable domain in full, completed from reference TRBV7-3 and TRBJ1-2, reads GAGVSQTPSNKVTEKGKYVELRCDPISGHTALYWYRQSLGQGPEFLIYFQGTGAADDSGLPNDRFFAVRPEGSVSTLKIQRTERGDSAVYLCASSSGTEYGYTFGSGTRLTVV.

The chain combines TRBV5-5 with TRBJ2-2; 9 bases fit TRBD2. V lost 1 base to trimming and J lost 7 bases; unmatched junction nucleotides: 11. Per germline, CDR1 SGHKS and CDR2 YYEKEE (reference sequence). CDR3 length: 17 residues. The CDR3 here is CASSLLLAGGPGGELFF. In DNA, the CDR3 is TGTGCCAGCAGCTTGTTACTAGCGGGCGGACCGGGCGGGGAGCTGTTTTTT. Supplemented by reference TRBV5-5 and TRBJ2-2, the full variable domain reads DAGVTQSPTHLIKTRGQQVTLRCSPISGHKSVSWYQQVLGQGPQFIFQYYEKEERGRGNFPDRFSARQFPNYSSELNVNALLLGDSALYLCASSLLLAGGPGGELFFGEGSRLTVL.